This entry features one T cell receptor (beta chain) sequence. Antigen unknown. MiXCR, run by TCRdb on the reads, gives a single entry per CDR3 protein. The sample yields about 900,000 distinct CDR3 sequences, around 31% seen once. V was clipped by 6 bases and J by 0 bases, with 14 bases between them. Germline lookup yields CDR1 SQVTM and CDR2 ANQGSEA. CDR3 length: 14 amino acids. These data come from a study of T cell repertoires in cytomegalovirus infection. Study at large: Alongside well-studied HLA-B-restricted CMV epitopes, recently identified HLA-C-restricted CMV epitopes were also used. Indications came from public TCR beta signatures; they pointed to CMV infection and to a matching HLA type. Notes on the study in general: HLA-C-restricted CMV-specific TCR beta clonotypes were dominant in the ex vivo response. Carriers of CMV and the relevant HLA type were discriminated by public TCR beta frequency.

The receptor was isolated from a human donor in good health (CMV status not recorded). Some clones in this sample may be carry-over from other donors' samples. The chain joins TRBV29-1 to TRBJ1-2; tentative D call: TRBD1 (5 bases). This specimen was cultured CD8+ T cells from PBMCs, taken from culture after CMV antigen stimulation. The DNA of the CDR3 is TGCAGCGTGCCGTCAGGGACGGCTAACTATGGCTACACCTTC. This gives the protein CSVPSGTANYGYTF.